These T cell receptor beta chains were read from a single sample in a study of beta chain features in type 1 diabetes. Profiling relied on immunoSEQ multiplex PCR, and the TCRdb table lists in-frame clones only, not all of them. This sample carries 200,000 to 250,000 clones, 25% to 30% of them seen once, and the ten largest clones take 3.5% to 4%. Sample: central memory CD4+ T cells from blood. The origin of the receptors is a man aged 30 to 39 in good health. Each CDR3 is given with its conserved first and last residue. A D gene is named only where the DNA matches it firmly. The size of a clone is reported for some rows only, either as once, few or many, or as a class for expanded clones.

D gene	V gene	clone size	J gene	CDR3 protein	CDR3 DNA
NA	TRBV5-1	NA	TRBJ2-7	CASRAEISYEQYF	TGCGCCAGCAGGGCAGAAATTTCCTACGAGCAGTACTTC
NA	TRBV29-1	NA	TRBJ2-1	CSVGDGYNEQFF	TGCAGCGTTGGGGACGGGTACAATGAGCAGTTCTTC
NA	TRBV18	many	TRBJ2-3	CASSPPSSFYTQYF	TGTGCCAGCTCACCACCTTCATCCTTTTATACGCAGTATTTT
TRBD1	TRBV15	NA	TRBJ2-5	CATSKPTGWTETQYF	TGTGCCACCAGCAAGCCGACAGGGTGGACGGAGACCCAGTACTTC
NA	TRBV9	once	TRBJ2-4	CASSGVTRNIQYF	TGTGCCAGCAGCGGGGTTACTAGGAACATTCAGTACTTC
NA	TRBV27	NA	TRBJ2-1	CASSRRLWFF	TGTGCCAGCAGTCGACGGTTATGGTTCTTC
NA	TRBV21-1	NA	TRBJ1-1	CASSRQGQHMNTEAFF	TGTGCCAGCAGCAGACAGGGACAGCACATGAACACTGAAGCTTTCTTT
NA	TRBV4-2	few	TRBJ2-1	CASSLTGSVSYNEQFF	TGTGCCAGCAGCCTAACGGGATCAGTTTCCTACAATGAGCAGTTCTTC
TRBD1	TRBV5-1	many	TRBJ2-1	CASSSRWTGGYEQFF	TGCGCCAGCAGCTCCAGATGGACAGGGGGCTATGAGCAGTTCTTC
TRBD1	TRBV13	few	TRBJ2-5	CASSRWRQGMETQYF	TGTGCCAGCAGCAGATGGCGACAGGGGATGGAGACCCAGTACTTC
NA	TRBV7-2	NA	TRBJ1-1	CASSPQRGGTTEAFF	TGTGCCAGCAGCCCACAAAGGGGTGGGACCACTGAAGCTTTCTTT
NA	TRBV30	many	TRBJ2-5	CAWSGRWETQYF	TGTGCCTGGTCTGGTCGGTGGGAGACCCAGTACTTC
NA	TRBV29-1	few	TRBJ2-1	CSAKEFSYNEQFF	TGCAGCGCCAAGGAATTTTCCTACAATGAGCAGTTCTTC
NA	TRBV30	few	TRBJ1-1	CALSRQGGYTEAFF	TGTGCCTTGAGTAGGCAGGGCGGCTACACTGAAGCTTTCTTT
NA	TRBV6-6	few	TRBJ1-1	CASTGNTEAFF	TGTGCCAGCACTGGTAACACTGAAGCTTTCTTT
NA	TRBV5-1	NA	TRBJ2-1	CASSLRGDEQFF	TGCGCCAGCAGCTTGAGGGGAGATGAGCAGTTCTTC
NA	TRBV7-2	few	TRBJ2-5	CASSPVRGETQYF	TGTGCCAGCAGCCCCGTCCGGGGGGAGACCCAGTACTTC
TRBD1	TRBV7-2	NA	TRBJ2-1	CASSPGGVNEQFF	TGTGCCAGCAGCCCAGGGGGTGTCAATGAGCAGTTCTTC
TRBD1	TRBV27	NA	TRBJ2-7	CASSPDREWYEQYF	TGTGCCAGCAGTCCCGACAGGGAGTGGTACGAGCAGTACTTC
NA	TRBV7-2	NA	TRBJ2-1	CASSLARTSSYNEQFF	TGTGCCAGCAGCTTAGCGCGGACAAGCTCCTACAATGAGCAGTTCTTC
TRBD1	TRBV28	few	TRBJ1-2	CASSSGTGRYGYTF	TGTGCCAGCAGTTCGGGGACAGGGAGGTATGGCTACACCTTC
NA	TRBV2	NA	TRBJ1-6	CASSEATEWRGPLHF	TGTGCCAGCAGTGAAGCTACAGAGTGGCGGGGACCCCTCCACTTT
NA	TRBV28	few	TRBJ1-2	CASTSQPYGYTF	TGTGCCAGCACCTCTCAGCCTTATGGCTACACCTTC
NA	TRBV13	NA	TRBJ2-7	CASSSKTGPAYEQYF	TGTGCCAGCAGCTCCAAGACAGGACCGGCCTACGAGCAGTACTTC
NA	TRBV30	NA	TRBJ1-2	CAWSHGWDYGYTF	TGTGCCTGGAGCCACGGTTGGGACTATGGCTACACCTTC
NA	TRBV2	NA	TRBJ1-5	CASSNTQGSPQHF	TGTGCCAGCAGTAACACACAGGGCTCACCCCAGCATTTT